These 18 T cell receptor beta chains originate from one sample sequenced in a study of identical twins. TCRdb re-called the 5' RACE reads through MiXCR, storing one row per CDR3 protein. The sample has about 520,000 distinct CDR3 sequences, around 20% seen once. The sample also formed part of further work on T cells expressing NK-cell markers.

The sample comprised CD4+ T cells sorted from blood. The origin of the receptors is a woman aged 18-29 years in good health.

This clonotype was counted only a few times. The chain employs TRBV12-3 or TRBV12-4 and TRBJ1-1; unclear D gene. CDR3 length: 13 amino acids. V was pared by 6 bases and J by 0 bases, with 8 bases between. Here the CDR3 reads CASRGNVNTEAFF. The CDR3 bases are TGTGCCAGCAGGGGTAATGTGAACACTGAAGCTTTCTTT.

The chain couples TRBV7-2 to TRBJ2-3; D is ambiguous. This CDR3 has 14 amino acids. CDR1 and CDR2 from the germline V gene are SGHTA and FQGNSA. Trimming stripped 5 bases from V and 2 bases from J, with 11 bases between. The CDR3 nucleotides are TGTGCCAGCAGCCAAGGTCGGACCACAGATACGCAGTATTTT. The encoded protein is CASSQGRTTDTQYF.

This clonotype has a count of ten or more. This rearrangement joins TRBV29-1 to TRBJ2-1, with D possibly being TRBD2 (6 bases). The CDR3 is 14 residues long. Germline V gene lookup returns CDR1 SQVTM and CDR2 ANQGSEA. Trimming removed 5 bases from V and 7 bases from J, with 18 bases in between. The CDR3 DNA reads TGCAGCGTTAGGAGCAGCGGCGCGGGGAATGAGCAGTTCTTC. This translates into CSVRSSGAGNEQFF.

This clonotype occurred a few times. The V gene is TRBV5-1, the J gene TRBJ1-2; TRBD1 agrees at 7 bases. V lost 3 bases and J lost 4; bases outside the gene matches: 6. Germline V gives CDR1 SGHRS, CDR2 YFSETQ. CDR3 size: 14 residues. The CDR3 coding sequence is TGCGCCAGCAGCTCGACGGACAGGAGCTATGGCTACACCTTC. Protein: CASSSTDRSYGYTF.

CDR3 in amino acids: CASSQDYGLAGGHEQFF. The DNA of the CDR3 is TGCGCCAGCAGCCAAGATTATGGACTAGCGGGAGGTCATGAGCAGTTCTTC. V usage is TRBV4-3 and J usage is TRBJ2-1, with 14 bases that match TRBD2. Trimming took 0 bases from V and 8 from J; bases not matched to a gene: 6. The CDR3 runs 17 residues. Germline loops: CDR1 LGHNA, CDR2 YSLEER.

The chain employs TRBV6-5 and TRBJ2-5, with TRBD2 identical over 7 bases. The CDR3 has 14 amino acids. Germline CDR1 and CDR2: MNHEY and SVGAGI. J lost 5 bases, V lost 2 bases, and 5 bases had no gene match. In DNA form, the CDR3 reads TGTGCCAGCAGTTACCGGACTAGATTGGAGACCCAGTACTTC. Its translation: CASSYRTRLETQYF.

This clonotype was seen a handful of times. The chain couples TRBV10-3 to TRBJ2-1; 10 nucleotides match TRBD1. The ends lost 11 bases at V and 5 bases at J; junction bases unmatched: 6. The CDR3 is made up of 13 amino acids. Looked up from germline, CDR1 is ENHRY and CDR2 is SYGVKD. The CDR3 loop is CAVGTGVDNEQFF. The CDR3 region has the DNA TGTGCCGTGGGGACAGGGGTTGACAATGAGCAGTTCTTC.

The chain recombines TRBV20-1 with TRBJ2-5, with a tentative D call TRBD2 (6 bases). Trimming cost V 7 bases and J 1 base, with 13 bases left between them. CDR3 length: 13 amino acids. Germline V gene lookup returns CDR1 DFQATT and CDR2 SNEGSKA (reference sequence). The CDR3 reads CSGFQRAQETQYF. The CDR3 nucleotides read TGCAGTGGATTCCAGCGGGCCCAAGAGACCCAGTACTTC.

This clonotype was seen only a few times. V and J are TRBV5-1 and TRBJ2-1; D remains ambiguous. This CDR3 has 15 amino acids. CDR1 is SGHRS, CDR2 YFSETQ, per germline. V lost 6 bases and J 1 base, leaving 14 bases between the germline ends. The CDR3 sequence is CASKTQVSSYNEQFF. Here the CDR3 DNA reads TGCGCCAGCAAGACTCAGGTTTCTTCCTACAATGAGCAGTTCTTC.

This chain joins TRBV29-1 and TRBJ2-2, with 8 bases matching TRBD2. The CDR3 sequence is 13 residues long. Per the germline V gene, CDR1 is SQVTM and CDR2 is ANQGSEA. The V gene end was trimmed by 4 bases and the J gene end by 6 bases; junction bases not matched to a gene: 4. The CDR3: CSVGTSMPGELFF. CDR3 sequence (DNA): TGCAGCGTTGGGACTAGCATGCCCGGGGAGCTGTTTTTT.

There are a few counts of this clonotype. The chain uses TRBV7-8 and TRBJ2-3; a weak D match, TRBD1 (5 bases). CDR1 is SGHVS and CDR2 is FQNEAQ in the germline V gene. The germline V and J ends were trimmed by 5 bases and 3 bases, with 15 bases remaining between them. The CDR3 is 15 amino acids. DNA for the CDR3: TGTGCCAGCAGCCGAGAAGCAGGGATGACAGATACGCAGTATTTT. Translating gives CASSREAGMTDTQYF. The full variable domain, in which reference TRBV7-8 and TRBJ2-3 provide the parts outside the CDR3, is GAGVSQSPRYKVAKRGQDVALRCDPISGHVSLFWYQQALGQGPEFLTYFQNEAQLDKSGLPSDRFFAERPEGSVSTLKIQRTQQEDSAVYLCASSREAGMTDTQYFGPGTRLTVL.

This clonotype was counted at least ten times. The chain employs TRBV7-9 and TRBJ1-2, with 7 bases matching TRBD1. The CDR3 sequence is 14 residues long. Germline V lookup: CDR1 SEHNR, CDR2 FQNEAQ (reference sequence). V was pared by 5 bases and J by 6 bases, with 9 bases of the junction left unmatched. CDR3 protein: CASSARGSGDGYTF. CDR3 bases: TGTGCCAGCAGCGCCAGGGGGTCGGGGGATGGCTACACCTTC.

CDR3 DNA: TGTGCCAGCAGCTTGACTAGCGGGATGGGGGCGAGGGAGCTGTTTTTT. Amino acids: CASSLTSGMGARELFF. The chain combines TRBV5-4 with TRBJ2-2; 10 nucleotides line up with TRBD2. Germline CDR1 and CDR2: SGHNT and YYREEE (reference sequence). This CDR3 has 16 residues. The V gene end was trimmed by 1 base and the J gene end by 9 bases; junction bases not matched to a gene: 9. Full variable domain (missing parts from reference TRBV5-4 and TRBJ2-2): ETGVTQSPTHLIKTRGQQVTLRCSSQSGHNTVSWYQQALGQGPQFIFQYYREEENGRGNFPPRFSGLQFPNYSSELNVNALELDDSALYLCASSLTSGMGARELFFGEGSRLTVL.

This clonotype came up many times. CDR3 amino acids: CASSQDVSRGGKETQYF. DNA for the CDR3: TGTGCCAGCAGCCAAGATGTATCCCGAGGGGGCAAGGAGACCCAGTACTTC. The chain employs TRBV4-2 and TRBJ2-5; 7 nucleotides agree with TRBD1. The CDR3 length is 17 residues. Trimming removed 0 bases from V and 5 bases from J; junction bases left unmatched: 12. CDR1 is LGHNA, CDR2 YNFKEQ, per germline.

This clonotype was found a few times. V is TRBV14 and J is TRBJ1-1; D gene uncertain. In germline, CDR1 is SGHDN, CDR2 FVKESK. Trimming cost V 0 bases and J 1 base, with 3 bases left between them. The CDR3 extends over 13 amino acids. The chain's CDR3 is CASSQDTNTEAFF. As DNA, the CDR3 is TGTGCCAGCAGCCAAGATACGAACACTGAAGCTTTCTTT.

This clonotype was detected ten times or more. The chain recombines TRBV5-1 with TRBJ2-1; maybe TRBD2 (7 bases). CDR3 length: 17 residues. Germline CDR1 and CDR2: SGHRS and YFSETQ. Trimming took off 0 bases at V and 2 bases at J, with 15 bases between the two ends. CDR3 region: CASSLGRGALTYNEQFF. Written as DNA, the CDR3 is TGCGCCAGCAGCTTGGGACGGGGGGCGCTAACCTACAATGAGCAGTTCTTC. Variable domain in full (rest from reference TRBV5-1 and TRBJ2-1): KAGVTQTPRYLIKTRGQQVTLSCSPISGHRSVSWYQQTPGQGLQFLFEYFSETQRNKGNFPGRFSGRQFSNSRSEMNVSTLELGDSALYLCASSLGRGALTYNEQFFGPGTRLTVL.

This clonotype showed up just a few times. CDR3: CSVIATGRNTEAFF. The CDR3 nucleotides read TGCAGCGTGATAGCGACAGGGAGGAACACTGAAGCTTTCTTT. The gene calls are TRBV29-1 and TRBJ1-1; 7 bases fit TRBD1. V was pared by 6 bases and J by 1 base, with 8 bases of the junction left unmatched. The CDR3 sequence is 14 residues long. CDR1 is SQVTM, CDR2 ANQGSEA, per germline.

The rearrangement uses TRBV5-1 and TRBJ1-4, with D possibly being TRBD1 (6 bases). CDR3 length: 18 amino acids. Per germline, CDR1 SGHRS and CDR2 YFSETQ. V shed 1 base and J shed 4 bases, with 20 bases lying between them. CDR3 DNA: TGCGCCAGCAGCTTGTTGGTACAGGGAAGAAGGATTAATGAAAAACTGTTTTTT. The encoded protein is CASSLLVQGRRINEKLFF.